A single T cell receptor beta chain is shown here with its context. This clonotype has just a few counts. The target of this receptor is not known. No qualities accompany the bases; no much larger clone lies one base away. From the germline V gene, CDR1 is ENHRY and CDR2 is SYGVKD. Between the V and J ends, shortened by 0 bases and 3 bases respectively, the junction contains 5 bases. The CDR3 holds 13 amino acids from the cysteine to the phenylalanine. Only the CDR3 DNA stays, 39 bases, in frame from base 1. The library relied on PCR. TCRdb names Illumina HiSeq 2500 as the instrument used. TCR library preparation used molecular barcoding, with unique molecular identifiers applied to normalize quantification of the TCRbeta repertoire. In TCRdb, the public reads were trimmed at Q25 with fastp and aligned with MiXCR, with productive beta chains retained. Duplicate CDR3 protein sequences are folded into a single record with the most common DNA and genes. This sample gives about 540,000 distinct CDR3 sequences in total; roughly a quarter of them show up just once. The ten most abundant clones make up just over 35% of the sample.

This specimen belongs to a study of T-cell reconstitution after alpha-beta-depleted transplantation in children (dated by TCRdb to about 2016). For context, the study as a whole: T-cell immune reconstitution after TCRalphabeta/CD19-depleted allogeneic hematopoietic cell transplantation in children was quantitatively tracked in the study by means of TCR repertoire profiling. Broader findings and caveats from the paper: In some patients, the high TCRbeta diversity seen at day 60 was put down to recipient T cells and intrathymic progenitors that had survived conditioning. About two months after transplant, the apparently early recovery of alphabetaT-cell counts reportedly depended on just several hundred clones that had expanded rapidly and came from non-depleted graft cells. The frequencies of hyperexpanded clones fell over the following months, and after one year, T-cell counts and TCRbeta diversity were mostly attributed to newly produced T cells.

According to the study, the label for this sample's treatment or condition signals: allogeneic hematopoietic cell transplantation with graft depleted of TCRalphabeta T cells and CD19 B cells. TCRalphabeta/CD19-depleted allogeneic hematopoietic cell grafts were given to the transplant recipients, all of whom were children. The source material was PBMCs, sampled before TCRalphabeta/CD19-depleted stem cell transplant. The TCR originated in a boy younger than two with Wiskott-Aldrich syndrome, due to receive a stem cell transplant. The chain is encoded by TRBV10-3 joined to TRBJ2-5; the D gene is not confidently resolved. This receptor has the CDR3 CAISESAEETQYF. In nucleotides, the sequence is TGTGCCATCAGTGAGTCGGCGGAAGAGACCCAGTACTTC.